This T cell receptor beta chain stems from a study of CD8 T cells in ankylosing spondylitis. TCRdb analysed the 5' RACE reads with MiXCR anew, one entry per CDR3 protein. The table has about 540,000 distinct CDR3 sequences, roughly 13% seen once. A remark on this clonotype: The antigen is undetermined.

The germline CDR1 and CDR2 sequences are DFQATT and SNEGSKA (reference sequence). With V trimmed by 6 bases and J by 6 bases, 11 bases remained unmatched. The length of the CDR3 is 14 residues. The study's findings and limits: Typical of ankylosing spondylitis blood, it appeared, was a TCR beta motif of eight highly homologous variants.

The V gene is TRBV20-1, the J gene TRBJ1-5, with 7 positions matching TRBD1. This TCR came from a male donor with ankylosing spondylitis. Input material: blood, either unsorted or a sorted T cell fraction (not recorded which). The CDR3 nucleotides read TGCAGTGCGAGAACAGGGGCGGGGAGTCAGCCCCAGCATTTT. As protein: CSARTGAGSQPQHF.